The T cell receptor beta chain under discussion was sequenced for a study of cytomegalovirus exposure and HLA in healthy donors. The CDR3 contains 14 residues. J was trimmed by 5 bases and V by 2 bases; bases with no gene match: 5. CDR1 and CDR2 from the germline V gene are MNHEY and SVGAGI. Use of 60 Vbeta and 13 Jbeta primers characterized the PCR. Assay: immunoSEQ multiplex PCR; the TCRdb copy retains only in-frame clones and omits some. This sample has 150,000 or so clones, with 70% to 90% found just once. This clone showed up just a few times. The rearrangement links TRBV6-5 to TRBJ2-7, with TRBD1 matching over 8 bases. The clonotype was recovered from a young woman in good health and CMV-seronegative. The sequencing input was PBMCs. The CDR3 DNA sequence: TGTGCCAGCAGTTACAGAGACAGGGGCCACGAGCAGTACTTC. Protein sequence: CASSYRDRGHEQYF.